These 5 T cell receptor beta chains share one sample of origin, sequenced in a study of cytomegalovirus exposure and HLA in healthy donors. 60 Vbeta and 13 Jbeta primers were used in PCR. Sequencing used immunoSEQ multiplex PCR; TCRdb keeps in-frame clones, though not all of them. The table records approximately 78,000 clones, 66% of them present only once. The sequencing sample was made of PBMCs. These receptors all come from a man aged 40-50 years in good health and CMV-seropositive.

This CDR3 is CAWRRGTGNTIYF. The CDR3, as DNA: TGTGCCTGGAGAAGAGGTACTGGAAACACCATATATTTT. The chain is built from TRBV30 and TRBJ1-3; no clear D gene. Germline CDR1 reads GTSNPN; CDR2 reads SVGIG (reference sequence). The V end was cut by 3 bases, the J end by 2 bases, with 8 bases between. The CDR3 covers 13 residues. Based on the CDR3 plus reference TRBV30 and TRBJ1-3, the full variable domain is SQTIHQWPATLVQPVGSPLSLECTVEGTSNPNLYWYRQAAGRGLQLLFYSVGIGQISSEVPQNLSASRPQDRQFILSSKKLLLSDSGFYLCAWRRGTGNTIYFGEGSWLTVV.

This clone was seen only a few times. The same CDR3 can be traced to other DNA sequences in this sample. This chain connects TRBV2 to TRBJ2-5; a weak D match, TRBD2 (7 bases). The CDR3 sequence is 15 residues long. From germline, CDR1 is SNHLY and CDR2 FYNNEI. The V and J ends lost 1 base and 5 bases respectively, with 14 bases between them. The CDR3 nucleotides read TGTGCCAGCAGTGAAGACCGGGGGGCCGGGGAGACCCAGTACTTC. The encoded protein is CASSEDRGAGETQYF. Full variable domain (remainder filled in from reference TRBV2 and TRBJ2-5): EPEVTQTPSHQVTQMGQEVILRCVPISNHLYFYWYRQILGQKVEFLVSFYNNEISEKSEIFDDQFSVERPDGSNFTLKIRSTKLEDSAMYFCASSEDRGAGETQYFGPGTRLLVL.

This clone is a singleton in its sample. This chain joins TRBV5-4 and TRBJ2-5; 9 nucleotides agree with TRBD2. J lost 5 bases, V lost 4 bases, and 6 bases had no gene match. Germline CDR1 is SGHNT and CDR2 is YYREEE (reference sequence). The CDR3 extends over 14 amino acids. CDR3 loop: CASSSSGGRETQYF. In DNA form, the CDR3 reads TGTGCCAGCAGCAGTAGCGGGGGACGGGAGACCCAGTACTTC.

This chain joins TRBV5-6 and TRBJ1-2; TRBD1 agrees at 7 bases. The CDR3 consists of 14 residues. Germline CDR1 and CDR2: SGHDT and YYEEEE. The trim removed 2 bases at V and 4 bases at J, leaving 5 bases unmatched. The CDR3: CASSFGQEIYGYTF. The DNA of the CDR3 is TGTGCCAGCAGCTTCGGACAGGAGATCTATGGCTACACCTTC.

This clone was observed once. The V gene is TRBV6-5, the J gene TRBJ2-7, with D perhaps matching TRBD1 (6 bases). The germline CDR1 and CDR2 sequences are MNHEY and SVGAGI. CDR3 length: 11 residues. The ends were cut back, 6 bases at V and 11 bases at J, with 14 bases in the middle. The CDR3 region is CASSQGQMEYF. The CDR3 region has the DNA TGTGCCAGCAGCCAAGGACAGATGGAGTACTTC.